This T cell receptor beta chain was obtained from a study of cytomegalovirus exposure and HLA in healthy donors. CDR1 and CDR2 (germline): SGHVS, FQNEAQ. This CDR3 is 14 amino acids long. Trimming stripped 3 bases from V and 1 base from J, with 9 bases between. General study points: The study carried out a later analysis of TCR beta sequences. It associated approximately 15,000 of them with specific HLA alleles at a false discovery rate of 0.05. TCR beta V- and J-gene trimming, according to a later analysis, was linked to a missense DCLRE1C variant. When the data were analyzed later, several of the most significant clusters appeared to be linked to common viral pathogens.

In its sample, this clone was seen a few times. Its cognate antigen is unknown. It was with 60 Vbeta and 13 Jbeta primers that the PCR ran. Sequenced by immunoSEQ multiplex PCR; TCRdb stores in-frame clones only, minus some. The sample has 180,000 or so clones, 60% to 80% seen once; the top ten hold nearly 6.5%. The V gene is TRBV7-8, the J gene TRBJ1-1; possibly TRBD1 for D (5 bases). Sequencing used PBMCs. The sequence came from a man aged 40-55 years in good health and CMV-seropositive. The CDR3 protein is CASSFGHSNTEAFF. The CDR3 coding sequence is TGTGCCAGCAGCTTCGGACATTCGAACACTGAAGCTTTCTTT. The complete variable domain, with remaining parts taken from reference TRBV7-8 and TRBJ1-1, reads GAGVSQSPRYKVAKRGQDVALRCDPISGHVSLFWYQQALGQGPEFLTYFQNEAQLDKSGLPSDRFFAERPEGSVSTLKIQRTQQEDSAVYLCASSFGHSNTEAFFGQGTRLTVV.